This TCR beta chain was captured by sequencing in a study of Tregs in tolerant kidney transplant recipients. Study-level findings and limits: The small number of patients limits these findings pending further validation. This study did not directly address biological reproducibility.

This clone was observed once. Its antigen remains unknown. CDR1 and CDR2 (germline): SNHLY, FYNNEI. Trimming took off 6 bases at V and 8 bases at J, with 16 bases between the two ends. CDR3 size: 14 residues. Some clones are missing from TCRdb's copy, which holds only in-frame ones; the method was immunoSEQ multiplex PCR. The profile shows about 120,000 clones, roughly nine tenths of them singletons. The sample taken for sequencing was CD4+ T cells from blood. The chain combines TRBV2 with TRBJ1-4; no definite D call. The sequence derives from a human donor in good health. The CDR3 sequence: CASRWRVGDEKLFF. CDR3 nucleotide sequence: TGTGCCAGCAGGTGGAGGGTTGGTGACGAAAAACTGTTTTTT.